This T cell receptor beta chain was profiled in a study of shared clonotypes between healthy human individuals. The protocol was immunoSEQ multiplex PCR, while the TCRdb copy is restricted to in-frame clones and leaves out a portion. The data hold over 2 million clones, with 95% observed a single time. This CDR3 is 16 amino acids long. Trimming took 4 bases from V and 0 from J, leaving 11 bases between them. Germline loops: CDR1 SGHTS, CDR2 YDEGEE. V gene TRBV5-8 combines with J gene TRBJ1-6; D perhaps matches TRBD1 (6 bases). The sequenced material came from naive CD4+ T cells sorted from blood. The sample's subset: CD45RA+ positively selected. This receptor was taken from a man aged 18-30 years in good health. CDR3 coding DNA: TGTGCCAGCAGCACCAGAGGGGGCTCCTATAATTCACCCCTCCACTTT. It translates to CASSTRGGSYNSPLHF.